The clone carrying this TCR beta chain was observed many times. Antigen specificity is unknown. MiXCR was run by TCRdb on the RT-PCR reads, yielding one entry per CDR3 protein. The sample has 560,000 or so distinct CDR3 sequences, 7.5% to 8.5% seen once. The data were taken from a study of response to subunit inactivated influenza vaccine. Whole-study results and caveats: Few additional T cells are recruited per seasonal influenza vaccination, authors suggested.

In germline, CDR1 is DFQATT, CDR2 SNEGSKA (reference sequence). V lost 8 bases, J lost 0 bases, and 14 bases lay in between. The CDR3 consists of 13 residues. This chain links TRBV20-1 with TRBJ2-7; a possible D gene is TRBD1 (6 bases). The specimen comprised PBMCs from blood, sampled about 23 months after vaccination. The origin of this receptor is a man aged 50 to 69 who received an inactivated influenza vaccine. The chain's CDR3 is CSSARTDSYEQYF. In DNA, the CDR3 is TGCAGTTCCGCTAGGACAGACTCCTACGAGCAGTACTTC.